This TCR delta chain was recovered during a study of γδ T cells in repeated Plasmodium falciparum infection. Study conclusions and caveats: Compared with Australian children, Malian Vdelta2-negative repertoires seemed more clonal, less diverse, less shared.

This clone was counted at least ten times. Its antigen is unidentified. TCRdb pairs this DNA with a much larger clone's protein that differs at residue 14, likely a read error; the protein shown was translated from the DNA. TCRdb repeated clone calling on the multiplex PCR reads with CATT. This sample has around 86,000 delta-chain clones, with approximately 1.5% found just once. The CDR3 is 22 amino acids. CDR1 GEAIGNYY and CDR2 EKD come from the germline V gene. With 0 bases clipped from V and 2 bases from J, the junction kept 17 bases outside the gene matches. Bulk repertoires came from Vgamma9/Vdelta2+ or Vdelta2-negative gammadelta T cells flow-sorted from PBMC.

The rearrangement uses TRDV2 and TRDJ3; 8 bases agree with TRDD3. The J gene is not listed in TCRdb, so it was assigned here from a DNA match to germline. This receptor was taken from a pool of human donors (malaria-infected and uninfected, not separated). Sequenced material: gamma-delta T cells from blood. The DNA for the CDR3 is TGTGCCTGTGACACCGTGTCCCTGGGGGAGACAAACGGGGCCTGGGACACCCGACAGATGTTTTTC. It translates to CACDTVSLGETNGAWDTRQMFF.